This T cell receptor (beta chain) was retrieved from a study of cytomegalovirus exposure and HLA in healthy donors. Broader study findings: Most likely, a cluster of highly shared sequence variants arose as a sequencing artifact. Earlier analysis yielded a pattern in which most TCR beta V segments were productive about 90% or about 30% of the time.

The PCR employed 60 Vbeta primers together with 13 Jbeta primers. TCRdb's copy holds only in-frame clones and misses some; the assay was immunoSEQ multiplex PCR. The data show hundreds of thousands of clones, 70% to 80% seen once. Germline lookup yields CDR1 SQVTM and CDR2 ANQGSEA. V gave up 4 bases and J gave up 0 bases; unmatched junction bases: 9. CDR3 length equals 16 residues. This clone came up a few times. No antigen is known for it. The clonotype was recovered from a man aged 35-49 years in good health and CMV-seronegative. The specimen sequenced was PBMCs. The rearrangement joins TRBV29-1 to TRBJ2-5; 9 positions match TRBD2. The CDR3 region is CSVVPITSGYQETQYF. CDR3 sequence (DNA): TGCAGCGTTGTGCCTATAACTAGCGGGTACCAAGAGACCCAGTACTTC.